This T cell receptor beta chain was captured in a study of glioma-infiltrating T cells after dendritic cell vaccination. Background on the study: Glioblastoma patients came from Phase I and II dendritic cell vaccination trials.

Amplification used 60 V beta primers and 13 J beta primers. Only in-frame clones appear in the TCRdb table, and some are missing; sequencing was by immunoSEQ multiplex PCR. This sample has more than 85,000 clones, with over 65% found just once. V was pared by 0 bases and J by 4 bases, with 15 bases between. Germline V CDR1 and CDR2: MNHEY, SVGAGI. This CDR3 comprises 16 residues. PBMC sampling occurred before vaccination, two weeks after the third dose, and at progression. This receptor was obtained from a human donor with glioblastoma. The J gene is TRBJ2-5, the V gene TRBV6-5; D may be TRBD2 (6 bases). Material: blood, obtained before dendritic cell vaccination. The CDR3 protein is CASSYSAWRDGETQYF. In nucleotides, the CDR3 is TGTGCCAGCAGTTACTCGGCTTGGAGGGACGGAGAGACCCAGTACTTC.